Each of the 27 T cell receptor beta chains below was sequenced from the same sample in a study of beta chain features in type 1 diabetes. Study-wide findings and caveats: Shortening that was moderate but significant affected the TCRB CDR3s of Type 1 diabetes patients in all four CD4+ subsets.

Expressed TCRB transcripts were sequenced, since all the RNA that had been isolated was reverse transcribed. Sequencing was performed with immunoSEQ multiplex PCR; in TCRdb, only in-frame clones are kept and a portion is missing. The sample shows 250,000 to 300,000 clones, approximately 24% of them seen only once. No cognate antigen is known for these TCRs. The sequencing input was naive CD4+ T cells from blood. These receptor sequences come from a woman aged 30 to 39 with type 1 diabetes.

V and J are TRBV14 and TRBJ2-7; 12 bases are a match to TRBD2. The V and J ends lost 4 bases and 4 bases, in that order; junction bases with no gene match: 5. The CDR3 length is 15 residues. Germline values: CDR1 SGHDN, CDR2 FVKESK. The CDR3 loop reads CASSPSTSGRYEQYF. DNA for the CDR3: TGTGCCAGCAGCCCATCGACTAGCGGGAGATACGAGCAGTACTTC.

The rearrangement joins TRBV7-9 to TRBJ2-3, with a tentative D call TRBD2 (5 bases). The CDR3 has 14 amino acids. The V end lost 6 bases, the J end lost 1 base, and 11 bases lay between the germline ends. Germline values: CDR1 SEHNR, CDR2 FQNEAQ (reference sequence). CDR3 protein: CASSSDWRTDTQYF. DNA for the CDR3: TGTGCCAGCAGTTCGGACTGGCGCACAGATACGCAGTATTTT.

The chain employs TRBV10-3 and TRBJ2-7, with D maybe TRBD1 (6 bases). Germline-derived CDR1 and CDR2 are ENHRY and SYGVKD. The CDR3 covers 15 residues. Between the trimmed V and J ends, which lost 6 bases and 6 bases, there was a span of 21 bases. CDR3 protein: CAISPFRDTTTEQYF. The DNA of the CDR3 is TGTGCCATCAGCCCTTTCCGGGACACAACTACCGAGCAGTACTTC.

J is TRBJ1-1 and V is TRBV7-2; D is undetermined. This CDR3 spans 11 amino acids. The germline CDR1 and CDR2 sequences are SGHTA and FQGNSA. The V end was cut by 2 bases, the J end by 7 bases, with 5 bases between. This chain's CDR3 is CASSLYIEAFF. The CDR3 DNA follows: TGTGCCAGCAGCTTATATATTGAAGCTTTCTTT.

This clone showed up just a few times. The chain links TRBV7-9 to TRBJ2-3; D is unclear. The germline V gene has CDR1 SEHNR and CDR2 FQNEAQ (reference sequence). The CDR3 contains 14 residues. The V and J ends lost 2 bases and 5 bases respectively, with 11 bases between them. The CDR3 sequence: CASSLRLVGDTQYF. DNA of the CDR3: TGTGCCAGCAGCTTAAGGCTAGTGGGAGATACGCAGTATTTT.

The rearrangement uses TRBV11-1 and TRBJ2-7, with 12 bases fitting TRBD2. The V and J ends lost 5 bases and 6 bases, in that order; junction bases with no gene match: 8. Germline V gene sequence: CDR1 SGHAT, CDR2 FQDESV (reference sequence). The CDR3 consists of 15 residues. CDR3 protein: CASSPSTSGSVEQYF. The CDR3 DNA reads as TGTGCCAGCAGCCCTTCGACTAGCGGGAGTGTCGAGCAGTACTTC.

The chain employs TRBV29-1 and TRBJ1-4; a possible D gene is TRBD1 (5 bases). Trimming took 4 bases from V and 8 from J, leaving 14 bases between them. This CDR3 has 13 amino acids. Germline V gene lookup returns CDR1 SQVTM and CDR2 ANQGSEA. The CDR3 region is CSVGGREGEKLFF. The CDR3 DNA follows: TGCAGCGTTGGGGGCAGGGAGGGAGAAAAACTGTTTTTT.

The chain recombines TRBV2 with TRBJ2-1; TRBD2 aligns across 8 bases. CDR1 is SNHLY and CDR2 is FYNNEI in the germline V gene. The junction had 6 bases not matched to a gene; V was cut back by 8 bases and J by 3 bases. The CDR3 is 14 amino acids. This chain's CDR3 is CASGSGIHYNEQFF. The DNA for the CDR3 is TGTGCCAGCGGTAGCGGGATTCACTACAATGAGCAGTTCTTC.

This clone has only a few counts. The chain is built from TRBV14 and TRBJ2-7; 12 nucleotides match TRBD2. With V trimmed by 0 bases and J by 0 bases, 3 bases remained unmatched. Per the germline V gene, CDR1 is SGHDN and CDR2 is FVKESK. The CDR3 consists of 17 residues. CDR3 coding DNA: TGTGCCAGCAGCCAAGAACTAGCGGGAGGCCACTCCTACGAGCAGTACTTC. This codes for CASSQELAGGHSYEQYF.

The V call is TRBV19, the J call TRBJ1-2; 10 bases map to TRBD1. Losses at the gene ends were 4 bases for V and 4 bases for J; bases not matched to a gene: 6. The CDR3 is 15 residues long. Germline-derived CDR1 and CDR2 are LNHDA and SQIVND (reference sequence). This CDR3 is CASSKDRGRFYGYTF. The CDR3 DNA follows: TGTGCCAGTAGTAAAGACAGGGGGCGCTTCTATGGCTACACCTTC.

The chain is built from TRBV28 and TRBJ2-7; 7 positions match TRBD1. The germline V gene has CDR1 MDHEN and CDR2 SYDVKM. The CDR3 consists of 14 residues. Trimming removed 6 bases from V and 2 bases from J; junction bases left unmatched: 7. The DNA for the CDR3 is TGTGCCAGCAGCCGATCGGGGACAGCCTACGAGCAGTACTTC. Translated: CASSRSGTAYEQYF.

This clone turned up a few times. This sequence joins TRBV13 and TRBJ2-1; TRBD2 agrees at 11 bases. This CDR3 is built from 16 residues. With 2 bases clipped from V and 6 bases from J, the junction kept 6 bases outside the gene matches. Germline V CDR1 and CDR2: PRHDT, FYEKMQ (reference sequence). The CDR3 protein is CASSLSGLAGPNEQFF. The CDR3 nucleotides read TGTGCCAGCAGCTTATCAGGACTAGCGGGTCCCAATGAGCAGTTCTTC.

In its sample, this clone was seen a few times. The chain recombines TRBV7-8 with TRBJ2-3, with TRBD2 matching 7 bases. V dropped 6 bases and J dropped 3; count of bases not matched to a gene: 12. The length of the CDR3 is 16 residues. The germline gives CDR1 SGHVS, CDR2 FQNEAQ. As DNA, the CDR3 is TGTGCCAGCAGTCCTCCTCTAGCGGTAACGACAGATACGCAGTATTTT. This codes for CASSPPLAVTTDTQYF. The full variable domain, its missing parts supplied by reference TRBV7-8 and TRBJ2-3, is GAGVSQSPRYKVAKRGQDVALRCDPISGHVSLFWYQQALGQGPEFLTYFQNEAQLDKSGLPSDRFFAERPEGSVSTLKIQRTQQEDSAVYLCASSPPLAVTTDTQYFGPGTRLTVL.

The genes are TRBV7-3 and TRBJ2-7; D remains ambiguous. Germline loops: CDR1 SGHTA, CDR2 FQGTGA. The CDR3 consists of 13 residues. V was clipped by 1 base and J by 3 bases, with 7 bases between them. The CDR3 region has the DNA TGTGCCAGCAGCTTAATATTCGGCTACGAGCAGTACTTC. This translates into CASSLIFGYEQYF. Variable domain in full (rest from reference TRBV7-3 and TRBJ2-7): GAGVSQTPSNKVTEKGKYVELRCDPISGHTALYWYRQSLGQGPEFLIYFQGTGAADDSGLPNDRFFAVRPEGSVSTLKIQRTERGDSAVYLCASSLIFGYEQYFGPGTRLTVT.

The chain is built from TRBV9 and TRBJ2-6, with 7 bases that match TRBD1. This CDR3 spans 19 amino acids. J lost 0 bases, V lost 4 bases, and 13 bases had no gene match. Looked up from germline, CDR1 is SGDLS and CDR2 is YYNGEE. CDR3 loop: CASSPQYRDSFSGANVLTF. The CDR3 DNA reads as TGTGCCAGCAGCCCGCAATATAGGGACAGCTTCTCTGGGGCCAACGTCCTGACTTTC.

The rearrangement uses TRBV2 and TRBJ2-5; a weak D match, TRBD2 (5 bases). Trimming shortened V by 4 bases and J by 2 bases, and 8 bases separated the two germline ends. Germline assignment: CDR1 SNHLY and CDR2 FYNNEI. This CDR3 is built from 13 residues. The CDR3 region is CASSGEQQETQYF. The CDR3 DNA follows: TGTGCCAGCAGTGGGGAGCAACAAGAGACCCAGTACTTC.

This CDR3 reads CASSRLGQGNTEAFF. CDR3 sequence (DNA): TGTGCCAGCAGTCGTTTAGGACAGGGTAACACTGAAGCTTTCTTT. The chain employs TRBV2 and TRBJ1-1; 8 nucleotides line up with TRBD1. Germline-derived CDR1 and CDR2 are SNHLY and FYNNEI. The CDR3 totals 15 residues. The V segment lost 5 bases and the J segment 2 bases; nucleotides outside the gene matches: 7.

As DNA, the CDR3 is TGCGCCAGCAGCTTGGCGTCTGGGACAGGGGACAATGAGCAGTTCTTC. Amino acids: CASSLASGTGDNEQFF. The rearrangement joins TRBV5-1 to TRBJ2-1, with 10 positions matching TRBD1. V was clipped by 0 bases and J by 5 bases; unmatched bases: 5. The V gene's germline CDR1 is SGHRS and CDR2 YFSETQ. The length of the CDR3 is 16 residues.

The genes are TRBV7-3 and TRBJ2-5, with TRBD2 matching 11 bases. CDR3 length: 17 amino acids. The J segment lost 5 bases and the V segment lost 3 bases, leaving 11 bases of the junction unmatched. Germline V gene sequence: CDR1 SGHTA, CDR2 FQGTGA. CDR3 in DNA: TGTGCCAGCAGCTTGGGCCTAGCGGGAGGTGTCACGGAGACCCAGTACTTC. Translating it yields CASSLGLAGGVTETQYF.

J is TRBJ1-4 and V is TRBV30; a possible D gene is TRBD1 (6 bases). This CDR3 is 15 amino acids long. Deletions cut 3 bases from V and 7 bases from J, with 18 bases between. Germline V lookup: CDR1 GTSNPN, CDR2 SVGIG (reference sequence). DNA for the CDR3: TGTGCCTGGAGCCCTGGGACATCACTCATTGAAAAACTGTTTTTT. It translates to CAWSPGTSLIEKLFF.

The chain links TRBV5-6 to TRBJ2-1; D might be TRBD1 (6 bases). Trimming removed 3 bases at V and 3 bases at J, with 13 bases between. The CDR3 extends over 15 amino acids. CDR1 is SGHDT, CDR2 YYEEEE, per germline. CDR3 bases: TGTGCCAGCAGCTGGCGGACAGCGGTCTACAATGAGCAGTTCTTC. This encodes CASSWRTAVYNEQFF. Looking up the rest from reference TRBV5-6 and TRBJ2-1 gives the full variable domain: DAGVTQSPTHLIKTRGQQVTLRCSPKSGHDTVSWYQQALGQGPQFIFQYYEEEERQRGNFPDRFSGHQFPNYSSELNVNALLLGDSALYLCASSWRTAVYNEQFFGPGTRLTVL.

This clone showed up just a few times. J is TRBJ2-1 and V is TRBV7-3; D is possibly TRBD1 (6 bases). The CDR3 has 14 amino acids. CDR1 and CDR2 (germline): SGHTA, FQGTGA. The V gene lost 4 bases and the J gene lost 3 bases, with 10 bases spanning the gap. DNA of the CDR3: TGTGCCAGCAGCTACCAGGGGCACTACAATGAGCAGTTCTTC. This sequence encodes CASSYQGHYNEQFF.

CDR3: CASSLESQEAFF. The CDR3 DNA sequence: TGCGCCAGCAGCTTGGAGAGTCAAGAAGCTTTCTTT. The chain combines TRBV5-1 with TRBJ1-1; the D is unclear. CDR3 size: 12 residues. Per the germline V gene, CDR1 is SGHRS and CDR2 is YFSETQ. The V end was cut by 0 bases, the J end by 8 bases, with 8 bases between.

The CDR3 region is CSVSGRETQYF. In DNA form, the CDR3 reads TGCAGTGTCTCGGGGAGAGAGACCCAGTACTTC. The chain couples TRBV20-1 to TRBJ2-5; D possibly corresponds to TRBD2 (5 bases). Germline V gene data show CDR1 as DFQATT and CDR2 as SNEGSKA (reference sequence). V was clipped by 7 bases and J by 4 bases, with 10 bases between them. The CDR3 covers 11 residues.

V is TRBV28 and J is TRBJ1-2; TRBD1 aligns across 9 bases. This CDR3 has 15 amino acids. V shed 6 bases, J shed 3 bases, and the junction held 8 bases outside the gene matches. Germline CDR1 is MDHEN and CDR2 is SYDVKM. CDR3 bases: TGTGCCAGCAGGTTCGGGACAGGGTTGGACTATGGCTACACCTTC. Its translation: CASRFGTGLDYGYTF.

This clone was seen a handful of times. V gene TRBV5-1 combines with J gene TRBJ2-1; D might be TRBD2 (6 bases). Germline-derived CDR1 and CDR2 are SGHRS and YFSETQ. V lost 6 bases and J lost 12, with 13 bases in between. This CDR3 is 11 amino acids long. CDR3 nucleotide sequence: TGCGCCAGCACAGCCGAGGGACTGCAGTTCTTC. As protein: CASTAEGLQFF.

This clone was detected only a few times. The V call is TRBV28, the J call TRBJ1-1; D not certain. The CDR3 is 12 residues long. Germline V gene data show CDR1 as MDHEN and CDR2 as SYDVKM. Deletions cut 3 bases from V and 11 bases from J, with 13 bases between. The CDR3 here is CASSLFPREAFF. In DNA form, the CDR3 reads TGTGCCAGCAGTTTGTTTCCCCGGGAGGCTTTCTTT.